In this sample, the clone carrying this T cell receptor (beta chain) turned up once. This sample is part of a study of blood T cell repertoires in COVID-19. Study summary: COVID-19 samples collected from the United States, Italy and Spain covered acute and convalescent phases.

This CDR3 comprises 15 residues. The V end lost 0 bases, the J end lost 6 bases, and 12 bases lay between the germline ends. The germline CDR1 and CDR2 sequences are ENHRY and SYGVKD. Original methodology: Using reference gene primer amplification, nucleated cell counts were estimated. The protocol was immunoSEQ multiplex PCR, while the TCRdb copy is restricted to in-frame clones and leaves out a portion. V, J and clone size are those of that table, while D and trimming were read from the DNA. The profile covers more than 70,000 clones, with around 84% appearing a single time and over 20% taken by the ten largest.

The V and J genes are TRBV10-3 and TRBJ2-1; a weak D match, TRBD2 (5 bases). The sequencing sample was made of peripheral blood. The receptor was isolated from a woman at least 80 years old in a cohort sampled during active or convalescent COVID-19. In DNA, the CDR3 is TGTGCCATCAGTGAGTCGAAGGGAGTGGGCAATGAGCAGTTCTTC. It specifies CAISESKGVGNEQFF.